This entry concerns a single TCR beta chain. These data come from a study of technical replicates of blood from a few donors. The CDR3 is 13 amino acids. Between the trimmed V and J ends, which lost 3 bases and 5 bases, there was a span of 11 bases. Germline assignment: CDR1 LNHDA and CDR2 SQIVND (reference sequence). Here immunoSEQ multiplex PCR was the method, and the copy in TCRdb shows in-frame clones only, minus some. The table shows approximately 92,000 clones, with 85% to 95% occurring only once. Specimen: T cells isolated from PBMCs. This receptor was taken from a human donor in good health. The rearrangement links TRBV19 to TRBJ2-7, with D tentatively TRBD1 (5 bases). This CDR3 reads CASSIGRAHEQYF. For the CDR3, the DNA is TGTGCCAGTAGTATTGGCAGGGCACACGAGCAGTACTTC.